The 21 T cell receptor beta chains given below trace back to one sample, sequenced in a study of T cells in Graves' hyperthyroidism and ophthalmopathy. Researchers amplified the TCR beta CDR3 regions from RNA transcripts. First-round RT-PCR of the TCR CDR3 relied on the HTBI primer set. TCRdb re-called the multiplex PCR reads through MiXCR, storing one row per CDR3 protein. This sample has about half a million distinct CDR3 sequences, with about 20% found just once. Sequenced: blood. All receptors come from a woman in her 70s with Graves' ophthalmopathy.

The table lists this clonotype with a count of one. The chain has TRBV7-6 and TRBJ2-5; D might be TRBD1 or TRBD2, each matching 5 bases. CDR3 length equals 16 residues. Trimming stripped 4 bases from V and 5 bases from J, with 20 bases between. CDR1 SGHVS and CDR2 FNYEAQ come from the germline V gene. CDR3 amino acids: CASSSDGEGEWETQYF. The CDR3 coding sequence is TGTGCCAGCAGCTCCGACGGGGAAGGGGAGTGGGAGACCCAGTACTTC.

The chain uses TRBV5-1 and TRBJ2-1; the match to TRBD2 covers 12 bases. The J call is in doubt because the DNA end fits TRBJ2-7 better. The CDR3 loop spans 14 amino acids. Germline lookup yields CDR1 SGHRS and CDR2 YFSETQ. As DNA, the CDR3 is TGCGCCAGCAGGGCCGGACTAGCGGGAAATGAGCAGTACTTC. Residues: CASRAGLAGNEQYF.

This clonotype was picked up many times. This chain joins TRBV7-2 and TRBJ2-3; D gene uncertain. CDR1 and CDR2 from the germline V gene are SGHTA and FQGNSA. Trimming shortened V by 5 bases and J by 0 bases, and 6 bases separated the two germline ends. The CDR3 is made up of 13 amino acids. CDR3 sequence: CASSRFSTDTQYF. CDR3 sequence (DNA): TGTGCCAGCAGCCGATTTAGCACAGATACGCAGTATTTT. Full variable domain (missing parts from reference TRBV7-2 and TRBJ2-3): GAGVSQSPSNKVTEKGKDVELRCDPISGHTALYWYRQSLGQGLEFLIYFQGNSAPDKSGLPSDRFSAERTGGSVSTLTIQRTQQEDSAVYLCASSRFSTDTQYFGPGTRLTVL.

This clonotype was picked up a small number of times. The CDR3 nucleotides are TGCAGTGCTAGACTGGTAGCGGGGATGCGGGGCACAGATACGCAGTATTTT. It is translated as CSARLVAGMRGTDTQYF. This chain uses TRBV20-1 with TRBJ2-3; 8 bases agree with TRBD2. The germline V gene encodes CDR1 DFQATT and CDR2 SNEGSKA (reference sequence). J gave up 1 base and V 2 bases, and 11 bases lay outside the gene matches. The CDR3 covers 17 residues.

This chain joins TRBV9 and TRBJ1-1; D is ambiguous. The CDR3 extends over 18 amino acids. The V gene's germline CDR1 is SGDLS and CDR2 YYNGEE. Deletions cut 0 bases from V and 1 base from J, with 19 bases between. CDR3 residues: CASSVGEGNHAKNTEAFF. CDR3 nucleotides: TGTGCCAGCAGCGTAGGTGAAGGGAACCACGCGAAGAACACTGAAGCTTTCTTT.

A word on this clonotype: A much larger clone differs by one base, so this may be a read error. The chain employs TRBV7-2 and TRBJ2-1; unclear D gene. Looked up from germline, CDR1 is SGHTA and CDR2 is FQGNSA. The V and J ends lost 5 bases and 0 bases respectively, with 11 bases between them. This CDR3 is built from 15 residues. CDR3: CASSPAAPSYNEQFF. For the CDR3, the DNA is TGTGCCAGCAGCCCTGCCGCGCCCTCCTACAATGAGCAGTTCTTC.

There are many counts of this clonotype. This chain connects TRBV28 to TRBJ1-2; D gene ambiguous. V dropped 3 bases and J dropped 7 bases, with 18 bases sitting between them. This CDR3 spans 15 amino acids. Germline-derived CDR1 and CDR2 are MDHEN and SYDVKM. The CDR3 loop is CASSFTPRGEGGYTF. In DNA, the CDR3 is TGTGCCAGCAGTTTCACGCCCCGGGGTGAGGGTGGCTACACCTTC.

This clonotype came up many times. The CDR3 loop reads CAWRGSGRLNTEAFF. The DNA for the CDR3 is TGTGCCTGGAGGGGAAGCGGGCGGTTGAACACTGAAGCTTTCTTT. V usage is TRBV30 and J usage is TRBJ1-1; D is ambiguous. Trimming removed 3 bases from V and 0 bases from J, with 14 bases in between. The CDR3 runs to 15 residues. Per germline, CDR1 GTSNPN and CDR2 SVGIG (reference sequence).

This clonotype has more than one count but fewer than ten. The gene calls are TRBV10-3 and TRBJ2-6; a weak D match, TRBD1 (5 bases). Germline V gene sequence: CDR1 ENHRY, CDR2 SYGVKD. V lost 0 bases and J 0 bases, leaving 18 bases between the germline ends. The CDR3 sequence is 20 residues long. The CDR3 coding sequence is TGTGCCATCAGTGAGTCCCTCTTTCCAGGACAAGCCTCTGGGGCCAACGTCCTGACTTTC. Protein product: CAISESLFPGQASGANVLTF.

V usage is TRBV7-2 and J usage is TRBJ2-1, with D perhaps matching TRBD2 (6 bases). The germline gives CDR1 SGHTA, CDR2 FQGNSA. The CDR3 covers 15 residues. The V gene lost 3 bases and the J gene lost 2 bases, with 11 bases spanning the gap. The CDR3 here is CASSLRDSAYNEQFF. CDR3 in DNA: TGTGCCAGCAGCTTGAGGGACTCGGCCTACAATGAGCAGTTCTTC.

This clonotype was seen a few times. J is TRBJ2-7 and V is TRBV19; TRBD2 is a possible D gene (6 bases). V lost 3 bases and J 6 bases, leaving 12 bases between the germline ends. CDR3 length: 13 residues. The germline CDR1 and CDR2 sequences are LNHDA and SQIVND (reference sequence). The CDR3 loop is CASSIGGDGEQYF. DNA of the CDR3: TGTGCCAGTAGTATCGGGGGAGACGGCGAGCAGTACTTC.

The rearrangement joins TRBV28 to TRBJ1-2, with D hard to call. V dropped 4 bases and J dropped 9 bases, with 12 bases sitting between them. CDR1 and CDR2 (germline): MDHEN, SYDVKM. This CDR3 contains 12 residues. The chain's CDR3 is CASSSDGSSYTF. For the CDR3, the DNA is TGTGCCAGCAGTTCAGACGGGTCGAGCTACACCTTC.

This clonotype was seen many times. The rearrangement links TRBV12-3 or TRBV12-4 to TRBJ1-5, with 8 bases fitting TRBD1. Losses at the gene ends were 5 bases for V and 4 bases for J; bases not matched to a gene: 13. The length of the CDR3 is 17 residues. The CDR3: CASSPLAGTGTNQPQHF. As DNA, the CDR3 is TGTGCCAGCAGTCCACTGGCCGGGACAGGCACTAATCAGCCCCAGCATTTT.

V usage is TRBV10-2 and J usage is TRBJ2-1; no clear D. Looked up from germline, CDR1 is WSHSY and CDR2 is SAAADI. Trimming cost V 6 bases and J 8 bases, with 8 bases left between them. There are 11 residues in the CDR3. The CDR3: CASSSGDEQFF. CDR3 bases: TGCGCCAGCAGCTCAGGAGATGAGCAGTTCTTC.

The V gene is TRBV5-1, the J gene TRBJ1-1, with unresolved D. The CDR3 has 15 amino acids. Trimming shortened V by 4 bases and J by 0 bases, and 13 bases separated the two germline ends. Germline-derived CDR1 and CDR2 are SGHRS and YFSETQ. CDR3 sequence (DNA): TGCGCCAGCAGCCCGGACGGATTGCTGAACACTGAAGCTTTCTTT. Its protein product is CASSPDGLLNTEAFF.

This clonotype has a handful of counts. The CDR3 protein is CASSLLSRGSYEQYF. CDR3 DNA: TGCGCCAGCAGCTTGCTATCCAGAGGGTCCTACGAGCAGTACTTC. The V and J genes are TRBV5-1 and TRBJ2-7; possibly TRBD2 for D (5 bases). V shed 1 base and J shed 1 base, with 12 bases lying between them. CDR1 is SGHRS, CDR2 YFSETQ, per germline. The CDR3 length is 15 residues.

This chain links TRBV10-3 with TRBJ2-5, with 8 bases identical to TRBD2. The CDR3 extends over 13 amino acids. The junction had 0 bases not matched to a gene; V was cut back by 4 bases and J by 2 bases. CDR1 and CDR2 from the germline V gene are ENHRY and SYGVKD. The CDR3 bases are TGTGCCATCAGTGCGGGGGGGCAAGAGACCCAGTACTTC. This translates into CAISAGGQETQYF.

V gene TRBV30 combines with J gene TRBJ1-5; 12 positions agree with TRBD1. This CDR3 is built from 14 residues. Germline values: CDR1 GTSNPN, CDR2 SVGIG (reference sequence). Trimming removed 5 bases from V and 5 bases from J; junction bases left unmatched: 4. In nucleotides, the CDR3 is TGTGCCTGGGGGGACAGGGGGCGCCATCAGCCCCAGCATTTT. Its translation is CAWGDRGRHQPQHF.

The chain uses TRBV5-6 and TRBJ2-1; 9 bases align to TRBD2. This CDR3 has 16 residues. Trimming at V came to 1 base and at J to 0 bases, leaving 2 bases not matched to a gene. Germline CDR1 reads SGHDT; CDR2 reads YYEEEE. This chain's CDR3 is CASSLISGSSYNEQFF. For the CDR3, the DNA is TGTGCCAGCAGCTTGATTAGCGGGAGCTCCTACAATGAGCAGTTCTTC.

This rearrangement joins TRBV11-2 to TRBJ2-3; no firm D call. V lost 4 bases, J lost 5 bases, and 10 bases lay in between. The CDR3 runs 13 residues. Germline-derived CDR1 and CDR2 are SGHAT and FQNNGV. In DNA, the CDR3 is TGTGCCAGCAGCTCGACGGTGGGAGATACGCAGTATTTT. Its protein is CASSSTVGDTQYF.

This chain connects TRBV7-3 to TRBJ2-1; D may correspond to TRBD1 or TRBD2 (7 bases each). The CDR3 has 16 amino acids. The V and J ends lost 5 bases and 4 bases respectively, with 18 bases between them. In germline, CDR1 is SGHTA, CDR2 FQGTGA. The CDR3 nucleotides are TGTGCCAGCAGCGCCTCTGACAGGGAGGGGTACAATGAGCAGTTCTTC. Its protein is CASSASDREGYNEQFF.